Following are 10 T cell receptor beta chains from one sample sequenced in a study of blood T cell repertoires in COVID-19. The table came from immunoSEQ multiplex PCR; TCRdb's copy has only in-frame clones and leaves some out. The top ten clones hold approximately 8.1% of a sample with roughly 160,000 clones, around four fifths of them seen once. Input material: peripheral blood. The receptors stem from a woman older than 75 with COVID-19, enrolled during active disease.

This clone was counted only a few times. The V gene is TRBV19, the J gene TRBJ1-5; TRBD1 matches at 8 bases. J was trimmed by 7 bases and V by 5 bases; bases with no gene match: 7. Germline-derived CDR1 and CDR2 are LNHDA and SQIVND (reference sequence). CDR3 length: 14 residues. CDR3 amino acids: CASSSTGGQQPQHF. DNA of the CDR3: TGTGCCAGTAGTTCCACAGGGGGACAACAGCCCCAGCATTTT.

The rearrangement links TRBV12-3 or TRBV12-4 to TRBJ1-4; D not resolved. The CDR3 contains 12 residues. Trimming stripped 8 bases from V and 8 bases from J, with 12 bases between. The CDR3 sequence: CASVGVGEKLFF. The CDR3 bases are TGTGCCAGCGTGGGTGTCGGGGAAAAACTGTTTTTT.

The gene calls are TRBV5-4 and TRBJ2-5, with D perhaps TRBD2 (6 bases). Germline CDR1 SGHNT, CDR2 YYREEE (reference sequence). The CDR3 length is 15 residues. V lost 4 bases to trimming and J lost 3 bases, with 16 bases between them. For the CDR3, the DNA is TGTGCCAGCAGCCCCGGGGCGGGGACCAAAGAGACCCAGTACTTC. Amino acid sequence: CASSPGAGTKETQYF.

The chain joins TRBV5-1 to TRBJ1-1, with 9 bases identical to TRBD1. V was clipped by 4 bases and J by 6 bases; unmatched bases: 10. This CDR3 has 15 amino acids. The germline CDR1 and CDR2 sequences are SGHRS and YFSETQ. The CDR3 here is CASSPSPGTGSEAFF. CDR3 DNA: TGCGCCAGCAGCCCCTCGCCTGGGACAGGGTCTGAAGCTTTCTTT.

The V gene is TRBV2, the J gene TRBJ1-3; D might be TRBD1 (5 bases). V was clipped by 5 bases and J by 1 base, with 12 bases between them. CDR3 length equals 15 residues. Germline-derived CDR1 and CDR2 are SNHLY and FYNNEI. The CDR3 bases are TGTGCCAGCAGTCGACAGTCAAGGTCTGGAAACACCATATATTTT. Its protein is CASSRQSRSGNTIYF.

This clone has only one observation. The J gene is TRBJ1-1, the V gene TRBV18, with D maybe TRBD1 (5 bases). V lost 2 bases and J lost 8, with 9 bases in between. Germline V gene sequence: CDR1 KGHSH, CDR2 LQKENI. The CDR3 covers 12 residues. The chain's CDR3 is CASSPGRGEAFF. The CDR3 nucleotides read TGTGCCAGCTCACCAGGTCGGGGGGAAGCTTTCTTT.

The chain combines TRBV11-2 with TRBJ1-1, with D possibly matching TRBD1 (6 bases). Trimming left V 0 bases short and J 5 bases short, with 13 bases between. Per germline, CDR1 SGHAT and CDR2 FQNNGV. The CDR3 is made up of 15 amino acids. CDR3: CASSLDRGGTTEAFF. Written as DNA, the CDR3 is TGTGCCAGCAGCTTAGATAGGGGGGGGACTACTGAAGCTTTCTTT.

The chain recombines TRBV18 with TRBJ1-1, with D possibly TRBD1 on 6 matching bases. This CDR3 region has 13 residues. V shed 4 bases and J shed 11 bases, with 17 bases lying between them. Germline lookup yields CDR1 KGHSH and CDR2 LQKENI. CDR3 in DNA: TGTGCCAGCTCACACCGGGACACCGGAGACGCTTTCTTT. Amino acid sequence: CASSHRDTGDAFF. Full variable domain (missing parts from reference TRBV18 and TRBJ1-1): NAGVMQNPRHLVRRRGQEARLRCSPMKGHSHVYWYRQLPEEGLKFMVYLQKENIIDESGMPKERFSAEFPKEGPSILRIQQVVRGDSAAYFCASSHRDTGDAFFGQGTRLTVV.

The chain joins TRBV5-5 to TRBJ2-3; weak D call: TRBD1 (6 bases). The germline CDR1 and CDR2 sequences are SGHKS and YYEKEE (reference sequence). This CDR3 is 16 amino acids long. Trimming took 4 bases from V and 5 from J, leaving 20 bases between them. The CDR3 sequence is CASSRPQGEIIDTQYF. As DNA, the CDR3 is TGTGCCAGCAGCCGACCACAGGGTGAGATTATAGATACGCAGTATTTT.

V gene TRBV13 combines with J gene TRBJ1-5; a possible D gene is TRBD1 (5 bases). Deletions cut 5 bases from V and 2 bases from J, with 13 bases between. Germline V gene lookup returns CDR1 PRHDT and CDR2 FYEKMQ (reference sequence). The CDR3 totals 15 residues. This CDR3 is CASSSGAGRNQPQHF. CDR3 DNA sequence: TGTGCCAGCAGCAGCGGGGCAGGCCGCAATCAGCCCCAGCATTTT. The full variable domain, its missing parts supplied by reference TRBV13 and TRBJ1-5, is AAGVIQSPRHLIKEKRETATLKCYPIPRHDTVYWYQQGPGQDPQFLISFYEKMQSDKGSIPDRFSAQQFSDYHSELNMSSLELGDSALYFCASSSGAGRNQPQHFGDGTRLSIL.